Listed here are 29 T cell receptor beta chains from one sample, sequenced in a study of T cells expressing NK-cell markers. Each CDR3 protein gets one entry in TCRdb, which reprocessed the 5' RACE reads and gives no DNA. The sample totals approximately 150,000 distinct CDR3 sequences. Specimen: blood T cells: a sorted CD56 or NKG2C T cell subset, CD4+ or CD8+ T cells, or bulk PBMC T cells (not recorded which). These receptors were obtained from a man between 18 and 29 years old in good health.

This chain joins TRBV30 and TRBJ1-1; TCRdb's assignment of TRBD1 cannot be checked, as there is no DNA. This CDR3 contains 12 residues. The germline gives CDR1 GTSNPN, CDR2 SVGIG (reference sequence). This CDR3 reads CAWNRGRSEAFF.

V and J are TRBV15 and TRBJ2-3; TCRdb indicates TRBD1, and absent DNA this call remains unverified. The CDR3 length is 15 residues. The germline V gene has CDR1 LNHNV and CDR2 YYDKDF (reference sequence). The CDR3 sequence is CATSGITGVTDTQYF.

The CDR3 sequence is CASSDLRDANTGELFF. The V and J genes are TRBV6-2 or TRBV6-3 and TRBJ2-2; the TCRdb D gene call, TRBD1, has no DNA to confirm it. Germline CDR1 and CDR2: MNHEY and SVGEGT. The CDR3 contains 16 residues.

The J gene is TRBJ2-3, the V gene TRBV4-3; TCRdb's D call of TRBD2 is untestable without DNA. From germline, CDR1 is LGHNA and CDR2 YSLEER. The CDR3 spans 17 residues. CDR3 sequence reads: CASSQRGVAGLPDTQYF.

The chain uses TRBV2 and TRBJ2-1; the TCRdb D gene call, TRBD2, has no DNA to confirm it. Germline CDR1 and CDR2: SNHLY and FYNNEI. The CDR3 is 14 amino acids. Here the CDR3 reads CASTESGTFNEQFF.

The chain combines TRBV19 with TRBJ2-2. Per the germline V gene, CDR1 is LNHDA and CDR2 is SQIVND (reference sequence). The CDR3 totals 16 residues. CDR3: CASSIVSDFIPGELFF.

The rearrangement joins TRBV4-1 to TRBJ1-5; the TCRdb D gene call, TRBD1, has no DNA to confirm it. The CDR3 totals 18 residues. Looked up from germline, CDR1 is MGHRA and CDR2 is YSYEKL. The CDR3 is CASSQQTQGLFSNQPQHF.

CDR3 protein: CASSLLAGDGRNEQFF. The chain couples TRBV5-1 to TRBJ2-1; TCRdb's assignment of TRBD2 cannot be checked, as there is no DNA. The CDR3 loop spans 16 amino acids. CDR1 is SGHRS, CDR2 YFSETQ, per germline.

This chain links TRBV6-2 or TRBV6-3 with TRBJ2-2; TCRdb's D call of TRBD2 is untestable without DNA. The CDR3 has 13 amino acids. Germline V gene lookup returns CDR1 MNHEY and CDR2 SVGEGT. CDR3 amino acids: CASTSGSPGELFF.

This chain joins TRBV7-9 and TRBJ2-2. Germline V gene data show CDR1 as SEHNR and CDR2 as FQNEAQ (reference sequence). The length of the CDR3 is 13 residues. The CDR3 sequence is CASTSSNTGELFF.

The V gene is TRBV13, the J gene TRBJ2-1. Germline V gene data show CDR1 as PRHDT and CDR2 as FYEKMQ (reference sequence). CDR3 size: 15 residues. This CDR3 reads CASSLAGGLYNEQFF.

This rearrangement joins TRBV27 to TRBJ1-5; TCRdb reports TRBD1, a call that lacks DNA to check it against. CDR1 and CDR2 (germline): MNHEY, SMNVEV (reference sequence). This CDR3 region has 14 residues. CDR3 sequence reads: CASSPGHVNQPQHF.

The rearrangement joins TRBV7-9 to TRBJ2-1; with no DNA, the TCRdb D assignment of TRBD2 cannot be verified. The length of the CDR3 is 14 residues. Germline lookup yields CDR1 SEHNR and CDR2 FQNEAQ (reference sequence). CDR3 residues: CASSLGPRSGEQFF. The full variable domain, in which reference TRBV7-9 and TRBJ2-1 provide the parts outside the CDR3, is DTGVSQNPRHKITKRGQNVTFRCDPISEHNRLYWYRQTLGQGPEFLTYFQNEAQLEKSRLLSDRFSAERPKGSFSTLEIQRTEQGDSAMYLCASSLGPRSGEQFFGPGTRLTVL.

The chain recombines TRBV2 with TRBJ2-1; TCRdb's D gene call, TRBD1, goes unchecked for lack of DNA. The length of the CDR3 is 12 residues. From germline, CDR1 is SNHLY and CDR2 FYNNEI. This CDR3 reads CASSPRRDEQFF.

The rearrangement links TRBV20-1 to TRBJ1-1; TCRdb lists TRBD1, though no DNA is available to test this call. The CDR3 has 15 residues. CDR1 is DFQATT and CDR2 is SNEGSKA in the germline V gene (reference sequence). CDR3 loop: CSARDLQGLNTEAFF.

The chain has TRBV4-3 and TRBJ2-7. Germline V lookup: CDR1 LGHNA, CDR2 YSLEER. CDR3 size: 13 residues. This CDR3 is CASSQDWDAEQYF.

V and J are TRBV6-5 and TRBJ2-5; TCRdb selects TRBD1, and the lack of DNA leaves this call unchecked. This CDR3 is built from 12 residues. Germline V gene data show CDR1 as MNHEY and CDR2 as SVGAGI. The CDR3 protein is CATASGLETQYF.

The chain recombines TRBV3-1 with TRBJ2-1. CDR3 length: 14 amino acids. In germline, CDR1 is LGHDT, CDR2 YNNKEL (reference sequence). CDR3 amino acids: CASSQGSNNNEQFF.

The V call is TRBV11-2, the J call TRBJ2-2; TCRdb's D call, TRBD1, is unchecked because there is no DNA. Germline-derived CDR1 and CDR2 are SGHAT and FQNNGV. This CDR3 spans 18 amino acids. The CDR3 loop is CASSLHFSGRGNTGELFF.

The rearrangement uses TRBV7-3 and TRBJ2-7. This CDR3 region has 15 residues. Per germline, CDR1 SGHTA and CDR2 FQGTGA. CDR3 amino acids: CASSPRFGDHYEQYF.

V and J are TRBV20-1 and TRBJ2-1; TCRdb names TRBD2, which stays unverified in the absence of DNA. This CDR3 region has 14 residues. Per the germline V gene, CDR1 is DFQATT and CDR2 is SNEGSKA (reference sequence). CDR3 residues: CSARDPRLDNEQFF.

The chain joins TRBV12-3 or TRBV12-4 to TRBJ1-4. This CDR3 comprises 14 residues. CDR3 in amino acids: CASNRVGLDEKLFF.

The V and J genes are TRBV11-2 and TRBJ2-7; lacking DNA, the TRBD1 call made by TCRdb goes unchecked. From germline, CDR1 is SGHAT and CDR2 FQNNGV. CDR3 length: 16 amino acids. CDR3 protein: CASSLDSWTGFNEQYF.

The chain links TRBV6-5 to TRBJ1-5; TCRdb designates TRBD1, a call that cannot be tested without DNA. The CDR3 loop spans 16 amino acids. Germline V gene sequence: CDR1 MNHEY, CDR2 SVGAGI. This CDR3 reads CASSYSGGLLVQPQHF.

The rearrangement joins TRBV21-1 to TRBJ2-7; TCRdb designates TRBD1, a call that cannot be tested without DNA. TRBV21-1 represents a pseudogene. CDR3 length equals 17 residues. The CDR3: CASSKAQQDTPDYEQYF.

This chain's CDR3 is CASSLPSREWDTDTQYF. V usage is TRBV7-9 and J usage is TRBJ2-3; TCRdb selects TRBD2, and the lack of DNA leaves this call unchecked. The CDR3 loop spans 17 amino acids. CDR1 and CDR2 from the germline V gene are SEHNR and FQNEAQ (reference sequence).

The chain carries TRBV4-1 and TRBJ1-1; the D call from TCRdb, TRBD1, cannot be confirmed without DNA. The CDR3 runs 15 residues. In germline, CDR1 is MGHRA, CDR2 YSYEKL. The CDR3 sequence: CASTPGTFGHTEALF.

The rearrangement joins TRBV19 to TRBJ2-5; TCRdb gives TRBD1 as the D gene, but with no DNA this cannot be confirmed. CDR3 length equals 18 residues. CDR1 LNHDA and CDR2 SQIVND come from the germline V gene (reference sequence). This CDR3 reads CASSIDPFDGTEEETQYF.

J is TRBJ2-1 and V is TRBV30. Germline assignment: CDR1 GTSNPN and CDR2 SVGIG (reference sequence). This CDR3 has 12 residues. The CDR3 sequence is CAWLETIDEQFF.